The clone carrying this T cell receptor beta chain has only one observation. Its antigen is as yet unknown. This was a survey-level run. The method was immunoSEQ multiplex PCR; TCRdb's version includes in-frame clones alone and lacks a portion of them. The table has under 40,000 clones, approximately 71% seen once. The sample is drawn from a study of STAT5B mutations in CD4+ large granular lymphocyte leukemia. General observations from the study: Top patient clones used TRBV06 genes more often: 8/27 versus 2/35 in controls. The CD4+ versus CD8+ T-LGLL clonality difference may reflect limited sample size.

Controls came from buffy coats of healthy blood donors. The CDR3 loop spans 15 amino acids. V lost 1 base, J lost 4 bases, and 4 bases stayed unmatched. The germline gives CDR1 MGHDK, CDR2 SYGVNS. Sequencing was performed on CD4+ T cells from blood buffy coats. The sequence was obtained from a human donor in good health. The rearrangement uses TRBV25-1 and TRBJ2-3; TRBD2 aligns across 8 bases. The CDR3 protein is CASSESGGRSDTQYF. CDR3 sequence (DNA): TGTGCCAGCAGTGAATCGGGGGGGCGGTCAGATACGCAGTATTTT. Filled out from reference TRBV25-1 and TRBJ2-3, the complete variable domain reads EADIYQTPRYLVIGTGKKITLECSQTMGHDKMYWYQQDPGMELHLIHYSYGVNSTEKGDLSSESTVSRIRTEHFPLTLESARPSHTSQYLCASSESGGRSDTQYFGPGTRLTVL.